This is a list of T cell receptor beta chains from one sample in a study of blood T cell repertoires in COVID-19. Assay: immunoSEQ multiplex PCR; the TCRdb copy retains only in-frame clones and omits some. The sample lists about 300,000 clones, roughly 87% occurring once. The specimen sequenced was peripheral blood. These receptors were obtained from a man younger than 35 with active or convalescent COVID-19. Both conserved end residues are part of each CDR3. D genes are given only for firm matches. Clone size is stated in some rows and not others, as once, few, many or a class when expanded.

>15|NA|NA|TRBV4-1|TRBJ1-1
CASSQPSGGNTEAFF
TGCGCCAGCAGCCAACCCTCGGGGGGGAACACTGAAGCTTTCTTT
>14|TRBD1|NA|TRBV6-5|TRBJ1-1
CASSLDRGNTEAFF
TGTGCCAGCAGTTTGGACAGGGGGAACACTGAAGCTTTCTTT
>13|NA|NA|TRBV27|TRBJ2-3
CASSGHSTDTQYF
TGTGCCAGCAGTGGGCACAGCACAGATACGCAGTATTTT
>13|NA|NA|TRBV27|TRBJ2-2
CASSFWRTGELFF
TGTGCCAGCAGTTTTTGGCGGACCGGGGAGCTGTTTTTT
>15|NA|NA|TRBV18|TRBJ1-1
CASSRQGGATNEAFF
TGTGCCAGCTCCCGCCAGGGCGGGGCCACAAATGAAGCTTTCTTT
>17|TRBD1|NA|TRBV5-6|TRBJ2-2
CASSSEDRGFNTGELFF
TGTGCCAGCAGCTCCGAAGACAGGGGGTTCAACACCGGGGAGCTGTTTTTT
>14|NA|NA|TRBV10-3|TRBJ1-2
CAIRKSDTNYGYTF
TGTGCCATCAGGAAGTCAGACACTAACTATGGCTACACCTTC
>15|TRBD1|NA|TRBV5-6|TRBJ1-4
CASSSPDRVDEKLFF
TGTGCCAGCAGCTCCCCGGACAGGGTAGATGAAAAACTGTTTTTT
>17|NA|NA|TRBV4-1|TRBJ2-3
CASSQVFTPGSTDTQYF
TGCGCCAGCAGCCAGGTTTTCACCCCCGGGTCCACAGATACGCAGTATTTT
>13|NA|few|TRBV7-9|TRBJ2-2
CASSLDTTGELFF
TGTGCCAGCAGCCTGGACACAACCGGGGAGCTGTTTTTT
>13|NA|NA|TRBV27|TRBJ2-5
CASSSLARETQYF
TGTGCCAGCAGTTCCTTGGCTCGAGAGACCCAGTACTTC
>15|TRBD1|NA|TRBV4-1|TRBJ1-4
CASSQDGTGHEKLFF
TGCGCCAGCAGCCAAGATGGGACAGGCCATGAAAAACTGTTTTTT
>15|NA|NA|TRBV5-1|TRBJ1-4
CASSLSGGRGEKLFF
TGCGCCAGCAGCTTGAGCGGGGGGCGCGGGGAAAAACTGTTTTTT
>18|TRBD2|NA|TRBV11-2|TRBJ2-1
CASSLGTSGGSSYNEQFF
TGTGCCAGCAGCTTAGGGACTAGCGGTGGAAGCTCCTACAATGAGCAGTTCTTC
>14|TRBD2|NA|TRBV28|TRBJ2-2
CASLAGSNTGELFF
TGTGCCAGCCTAGCGGGGTCGAACACCGGGGAGCTGTTTTTT